The clone carrying this T cell receptor (beta chain) showed up just a few times. Its antigen remains unknown. The entry originates in a study of cytomegalovirus exposure and HLA in healthy donors. Study-wide results and caveats: A later analysis showed that HLA-associated TCR beta chains had undergone more clonal expansion than equally common others. Among CMV-associated TCR beta chains, most appeared HLA-restricted in a later analysis. A missense variant in DCLRE1C was later tied to TCR beta V- and J-gene trimming.

Trimming shortened V by 7 bases and J by 0 bases, and 15 bases separated the two germline ends. Germline V CDR1 and CDR2: MDHEN, SYDVKM. The CDR3 length is 16 residues. In nominal health when sampled, donors likely had unrecorded immune exposures nonetheless. PCR amplification relied on 60 Vbeta primers (plus 13 Jbeta primers). Here immunoSEQ multiplex PCR was the method, and the copy in TCRdb shows in-frame clones only, minus some. This table holds under 130,000 clones, roughly three quarters found once. The rearrangement uses TRBV28 and TRBJ1-4, with D possibly matching TRBD1 (5 bases). This sequence was found in a middle-aged man in good health and CMV-seropositive. Sequenced: PBMCs. The chain's CDR3 is CASTATGGPTNEKLFF. CDR3 in DNA: TGTGCCAGCACCGCCACGGGGGGACCAACTAATGAAAAACTGTTTTTT.